What follows is one TCR beta chain and its context. The antigen is not known. CDR1 and CDR2 (germline): SGHVS, FNYEAQ. Trimming took 5 bases from V and 3 from J; bases not matched to a gene: 3. The CDR3 runs 15 residues. The data derive from a study of glioma-infiltrating T cells after dendritic cell vaccination. As for the study in general: Dendritic cell vaccination trial patients had either newly diagnosed or recurrent glioblastoma.

Fresh-frozen tumor tissue and more than two years of survival data were available for all. Points from the study as a whole: The cohort had few patients with full blood and tumor sets.

Amplification used 60 V beta primers and 13 J beta primers. Repertoires were generated with immunoSEQ multiplex PCR, while TCRdb's copy carries only in-frame clones and drops some. Among about 73,000 clones listed, about four fifths were seen once. The material sequenced was blood, taken before dendritic cell vaccination. This chain connects TRBV7-6 to TRBJ2-1; 11 nucleotides line up with TRBD2. The sequence was collected from a human donor with glioblastoma. The CDR3 coding sequence is TGTGCCAGCAGCGGGACTAGCGGCGGCTACAATGAGCAGTTCTTC. As protein: CASSGTSGGYNEQFF.